The clone carrying this TCR beta chain was recorded a few times. Germline values: CDR1 SGHRS, CDR2 YFSETQ. There are 15 residues in the CDR3. Trimming took 2 bases from V and 0 from J, leaving 9 bases between them. This specimen belongs to a study of T-cell memory formation after mild COVID-19. TCRdb independently ran MiXCR on the 5' RACE reads; one entry per CDR3 protein. The sample lists tens of thousands of distinct CDR3 sequences; more than 10% were seen once. Sequencing input: PBMCs or a T cell subset sorted from them (not recorded which). This receptor was taken from an adult woman who had mild COVID-19 (a few samples of this study predate the infection). Cell type and time point are not known. V gene TRBV5-1 combines with J gene TRBJ2-1; the D is unclear. CDR3 bases: TGCGCCAGCAGCTTAGACTGGAGCTCCTACAATGAGCAGTTCTTC. This encodes CASSLDWSSYNEQFF.